This paragraph reports one TCR beta chain. The data derive from a study of OX40 agonist ivuxolimab in advanced cancers. The assay was immunoSEQ multiplex PCR, and TCRdb's table has in-frame clones only and misses some. The sample yields about 50,000 clones, 82% seen once. Sequencing was performed on CD4+ or CD8+ T cells sorted from blood, taken in a trial of the OX40 agonist ivuxolimab. The sequence derives from an adult with an advanced solid tumor such as melanoma, head and neck, liver or kidney cancer.

CDR3 sequence: CASSFGQLTNYGYTF. The CDR3 nucleotides read TGTGCCAGCAGTTTCGGGCAGCTCACTAACTATGGCTACACCTTC. The chain employs TRBV28 and TRBJ1-2; D remains unclear. The CDR3 totals 15 residues. Trimming took off 3 bases at V and 0 bases at J, with 11 bases between the two ends. Germline V lookup: CDR1 MDHEN, CDR2 SYDVKM.